A single sample is the source of the 3 T cell receptor beta chains below, sequenced in a study of T cell responses to AZD1222 COVID-19 vaccine. Sequencing was performed with immunoSEQ multiplex PCR; in TCRdb, only in-frame clones are kept and a portion is missing. The data show 150,000 to 200,000 clones, roughly 88% seen once. Sequenced material: peripheral blood, taken 28 days after the second AZD1222 dose. The receptor set was obtained from an adult who received the AZD1222 COVID-19 vaccine.

This chain joins TRBV7-9 and TRBJ2-7, with TRBD2 matching 7 bases. V dropped 3 bases and J dropped 5; count of bases not matched to a gene: 10. Germline CDR1 is SEHNR and CDR2 is FQNEAQ (reference sequence). The length of the CDR3 is 15 residues. CDR3 sequence: CASSFWEGGKDEQYF. CDR3 coding DNA: TGTGCCAGCAGCTTTTGGGAGGGAGGAAAGGACGAGCAGTACTTC.

This chain connects TRBV7-2 to TRBJ2-7; maybe TRBD1 (5 bases). Trimming stripped 5 bases from V and 4 bases from J, with 18 bases between. The CDR3 runs 15 residues. The germline V gene has CDR1 SGHTA and CDR2 FQGNSA. The CDR3 here is CASSPVAGSEYEQYF. The DNA of the CDR3 is TGTGCCAGCAGCCCCGTCGCAGGGTCAGAATACGAGCAGTACTTC. Filled out from reference TRBV7-2 and TRBJ2-7, the complete variable domain reads GAGVSQSPSNKVTEKGKDVELRCDPISGHTALYWYRQSLGQGLEFLIYFQGNSAPDKSGLPSDRFSAERTGGSVSTLTIQRTQQEDSAVYLCASSPVAGSEYEQYFGPGTRLTVT.

The chain employs TRBV9 and TRBJ2-7; D not resolved. This CDR3 contains 16 residues. V dropped 0 bases and J dropped 4 bases, with 17 bases sitting between them. Germline V gene lookup returns CDR1 SGDLS and CDR2 YYNGEE. The CDR3 loop reads CASSVVRALDPYEQYF. In DNA, the CDR3 is TGTGCCAGCAGCGTAGTCCGGGCCCTGGACCCTTACGAGCAGTACTTC.